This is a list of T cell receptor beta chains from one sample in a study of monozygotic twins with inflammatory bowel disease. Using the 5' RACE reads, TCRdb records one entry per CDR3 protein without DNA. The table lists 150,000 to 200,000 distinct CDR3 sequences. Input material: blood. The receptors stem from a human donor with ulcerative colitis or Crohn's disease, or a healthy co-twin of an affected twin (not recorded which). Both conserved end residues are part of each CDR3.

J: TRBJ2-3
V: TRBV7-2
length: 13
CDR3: CASSLEGRGAQYF

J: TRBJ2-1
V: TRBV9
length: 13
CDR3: CASIKGPVGEQFF

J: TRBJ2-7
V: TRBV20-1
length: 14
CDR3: CSAERSGSSYEQYF

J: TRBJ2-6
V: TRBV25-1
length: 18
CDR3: CASSDLTGDISGANVLTF

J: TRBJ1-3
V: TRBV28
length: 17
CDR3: CASSLIGQGLYRNTIYF

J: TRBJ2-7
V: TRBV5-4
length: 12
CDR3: CAIQTGEGEQYF

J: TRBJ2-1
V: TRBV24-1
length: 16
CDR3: CATSDAGTGSYNEQFF

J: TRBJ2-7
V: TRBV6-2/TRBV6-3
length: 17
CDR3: CASSYLTGLAGENEQYF

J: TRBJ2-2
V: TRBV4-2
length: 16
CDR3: CASSQDQQGLTGELFF

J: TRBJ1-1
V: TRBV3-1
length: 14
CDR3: CASRGVGMNTEAFF

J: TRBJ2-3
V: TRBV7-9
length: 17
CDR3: CASSFGTSGSGPDTQYF

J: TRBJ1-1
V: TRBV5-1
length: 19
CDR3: CASSLASGGAVAANTEAFF

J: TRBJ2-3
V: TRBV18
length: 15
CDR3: CASSPGTPLTDTQYF

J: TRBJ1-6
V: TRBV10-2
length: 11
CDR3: CASTDNSPLHF

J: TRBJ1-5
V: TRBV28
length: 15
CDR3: CASSPEPGGNQPQHF

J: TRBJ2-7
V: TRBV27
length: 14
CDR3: CASRLAGRVYEQYF

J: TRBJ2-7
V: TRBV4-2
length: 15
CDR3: CASSQDWGSSYEQYF

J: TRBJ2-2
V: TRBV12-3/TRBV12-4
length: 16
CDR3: CASSHPGQGNTGELFF

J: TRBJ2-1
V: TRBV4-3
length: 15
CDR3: CASSQNFGPNNEQFF

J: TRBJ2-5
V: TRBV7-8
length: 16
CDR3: CASSWPLTGGTETQYF

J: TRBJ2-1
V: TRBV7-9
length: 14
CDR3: CASSFRVRHNEQFF

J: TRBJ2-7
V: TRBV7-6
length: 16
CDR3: CASSLGASGSGYEQYF

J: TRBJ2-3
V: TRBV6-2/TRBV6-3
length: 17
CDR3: CASSARGTSGRTDTQYF

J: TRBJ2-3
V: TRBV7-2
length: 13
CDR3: CASSLAGQGTQYF

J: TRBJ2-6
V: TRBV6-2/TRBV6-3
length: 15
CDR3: CASRLTGAGANVLTF

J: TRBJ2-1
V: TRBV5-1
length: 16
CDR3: CASSPLGGVAGNEQFF

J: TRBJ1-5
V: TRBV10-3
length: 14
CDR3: CATTQGNSNQPQHF

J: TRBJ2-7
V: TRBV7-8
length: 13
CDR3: CASSPTRGVEQYF

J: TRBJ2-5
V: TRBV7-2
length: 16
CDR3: CASSLWGREFKETQYF

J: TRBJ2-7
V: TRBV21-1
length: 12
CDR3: CASKTGRVEQYF

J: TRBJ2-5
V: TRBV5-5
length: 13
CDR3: CASSLGQQETQYF

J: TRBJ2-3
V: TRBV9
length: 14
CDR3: CASSTTSGADTQYF

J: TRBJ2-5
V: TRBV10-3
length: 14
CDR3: CAIRAGQTQETQYF

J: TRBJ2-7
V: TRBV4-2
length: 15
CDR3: CASSQVPTGKYEQYF

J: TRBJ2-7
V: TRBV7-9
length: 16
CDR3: CASSSGTSGRSYEQYF

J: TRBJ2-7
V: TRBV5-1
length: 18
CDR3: CASSLDSYRTLSSYEQYF

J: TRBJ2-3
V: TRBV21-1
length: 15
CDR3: CASSKGGRVRSTQYF

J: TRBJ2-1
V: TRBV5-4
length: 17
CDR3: CASSPGPGGKSYNEQFF

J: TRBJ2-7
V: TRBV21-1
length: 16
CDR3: CASSKKAGDSIYEQYF

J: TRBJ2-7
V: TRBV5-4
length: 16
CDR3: CASSFSPGQISYEQYF

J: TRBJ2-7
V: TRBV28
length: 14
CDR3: CASRDRGSRYEQYF

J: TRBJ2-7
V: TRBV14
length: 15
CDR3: CASSPAGVGSYEQYF

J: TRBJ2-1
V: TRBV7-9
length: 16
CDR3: CASSLTAGGGADFGFF

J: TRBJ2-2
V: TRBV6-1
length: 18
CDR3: CASSPQILLAANTGELFF

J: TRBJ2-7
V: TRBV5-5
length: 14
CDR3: CASSLAEGGNEQYF

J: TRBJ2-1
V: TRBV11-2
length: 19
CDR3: CASSLDRGLAGGSYNEQFF

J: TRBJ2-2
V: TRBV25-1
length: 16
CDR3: CASSELRTSNTGELFF

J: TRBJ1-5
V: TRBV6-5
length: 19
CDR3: CASSQREGFVGRSNQPQHF

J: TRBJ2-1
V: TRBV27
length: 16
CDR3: CASSLMGGSSYNEQFF

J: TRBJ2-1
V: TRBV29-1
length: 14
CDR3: CSGRTSGNRYEQFF

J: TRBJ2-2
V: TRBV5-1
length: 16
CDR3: CASSLELAGGTGELFF